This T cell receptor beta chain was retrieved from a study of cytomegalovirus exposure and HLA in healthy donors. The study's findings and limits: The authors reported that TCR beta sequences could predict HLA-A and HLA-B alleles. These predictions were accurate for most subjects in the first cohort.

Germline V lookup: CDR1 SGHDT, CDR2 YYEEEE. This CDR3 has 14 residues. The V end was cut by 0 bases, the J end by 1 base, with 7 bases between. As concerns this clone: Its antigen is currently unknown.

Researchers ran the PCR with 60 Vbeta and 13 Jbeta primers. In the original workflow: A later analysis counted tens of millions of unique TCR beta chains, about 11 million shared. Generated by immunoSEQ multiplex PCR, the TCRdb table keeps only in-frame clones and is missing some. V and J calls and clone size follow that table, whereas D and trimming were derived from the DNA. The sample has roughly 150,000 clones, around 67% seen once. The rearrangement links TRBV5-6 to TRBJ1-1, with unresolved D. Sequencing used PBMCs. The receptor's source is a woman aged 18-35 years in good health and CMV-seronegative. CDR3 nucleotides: TGTGCCAGCAGCTTGGCCCGTAGGAACACTGAAGCTTTCTTT. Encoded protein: CASSLARRNTEAFF.